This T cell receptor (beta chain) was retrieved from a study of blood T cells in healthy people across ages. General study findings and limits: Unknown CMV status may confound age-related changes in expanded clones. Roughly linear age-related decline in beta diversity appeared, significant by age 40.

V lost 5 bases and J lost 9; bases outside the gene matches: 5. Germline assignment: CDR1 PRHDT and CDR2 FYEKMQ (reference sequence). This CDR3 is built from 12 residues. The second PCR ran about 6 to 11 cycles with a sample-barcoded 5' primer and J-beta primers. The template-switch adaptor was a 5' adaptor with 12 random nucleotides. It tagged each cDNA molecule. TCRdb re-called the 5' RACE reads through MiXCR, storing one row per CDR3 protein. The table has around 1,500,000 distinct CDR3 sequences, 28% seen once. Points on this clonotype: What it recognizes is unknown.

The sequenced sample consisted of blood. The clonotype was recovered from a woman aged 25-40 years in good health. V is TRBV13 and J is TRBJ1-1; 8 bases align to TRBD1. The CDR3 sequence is CASSPRQGKAFF. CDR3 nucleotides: TGTGCCAGCAGCCCCAGACAGGGGAAAGCTTTCTTT.